The 9 T cell receptor beta chains in this list originate from one sample, sequenced in a study of CD8 T cells in ankylosing spondylitis (dated by TCRdb to the late 2010s). The investigation overall reported the following: Blood from ankylosing spondylitis patients appeared to be characterized by a TCR beta motif composed of several highly homologous amino acid variants.

The library was obtained by 5' RACE. Instrument used: Illumina HiSeq 2500. Using fastp trimming at Q25 and MiXCR clonotype assembly, TCRdb reanalyzed the public sequencing data and kept in-frame beta chains. Every distinct CDR3 protein forms one entry, paired with its most common genes and DNA. The sample table records hundreds of thousands of distinct CDR3 sequences; approximately 12% of these occur just once. The ten largest make up 6.8% of the sample. Antigens for these TCRs are unknown. The sequenced sample consisted of blood, either unsorted or a sorted T cell fraction (not recorded which). Receptors were obtained from a male donor with ankylosing spondylitis.

V and J are TRBV30 and TRBJ1-1, with D hard to call. This CDR3 has 13 residues. From germline, CDR1 is GTSNPN and CDR2 SVGIG (reference sequence). Trimming pared 5 bases from V and 1 base from J, leaving 11 bases between. The CDR3 bases are TGTGCCTGGTCCCAACGGGGGAACACTGAAGCTTTCTTT. It translates to CAWSQRGNTEAFF.

This clonotype was observed a handful of times. V gene TRBV3-1 combines with J gene TRBJ1-1; the D gene is possibly TRBD1 (5 bases). CDR1 and CDR2 (germline): LGHDT, YNNKEL (reference sequence). V dropped 4 bases and J dropped 7 bases, with 13 bases sitting between them. The CDR3 is 13 residues long. The CDR3 protein is CASSLLGGSEAFF. The CDR3 nucleotides read TGTGCCAGCAGCCTCCTGGGGGGAAGTGAAGCTTTCTTT.

The V call is TRBV24-1, the J call TRBJ2-5; D unresolved. This CDR3 is 14 amino acids long. Trimming removed 1 base at V and 5 bases at J, with 10 bases between. Germline CDR1 reads KGHDR; CDR2 reads SFDVKD. The CDR3 loop reads CATSDLSVGETQYF. The CDR3 DNA reads as TGTGCCACCAGTGATTTATCGGTCGGCGAGACCCAGTACTTC.

The genes are TRBV11-2 and TRBJ1-1; perhaps TRBD1 as D (5 bases). The CDR3 is made up of 15 amino acids. V gave up 5 bases and J gave up 3 bases, with 16 bases separating them. In germline, CDR1 is SGHAT, CDR2 FQNNGV. The CDR3 here is CASSAQPGLDTEAFF. CDR3 DNA sequence: TGTGCCAGCAGCGCCCAGCCGGGGCTGGACACTGAAGCTTTCTTT.

In its sample, this clonotype was seen many times. The chain employs TRBV12-3 or TRBV12-4 and TRBJ1-4, with unresolved D. The CDR3 loop spans 11 amino acids. V lost 5 bases and J 12 bases, leaving 10 bases between the germline ends. This chain's CDR3 is CASSERGELFF. Here the CDR3 DNA reads TGTGCCAGCAGTGAACGCGGAGAACTGTTTTTT.

This clonotype was observed a handful of times. The chain combines TRBV5-1 with TRBJ2-7; 9 nucleotides line up with TRBD2. This CDR3 has 15 amino acids. Germline V gives CDR1 SGHRS, CDR2 YFSETQ. J gave up 5 bases and V 4 bases, and 10 bases lay outside the gene matches. CDR3 amino acids: CASSPGVAGEHEQYV. DNA of the CDR3: TGCGCCAGCAGCCCTGGGGTAGCGGGAGAGCACGAGCAGTACGTC.

There are many counts of this clonotype. The chain couples TRBV20-1 to TRBJ2-3; TRBD2 is a possible D gene (6 bases). The germline V gene has CDR1 DFQATT and CDR2 SNEGSKA (reference sequence). V lost 4 bases to trimming and J lost 2 bases, with 10 bases between them. The CDR3 runs to 13 residues. In DNA form, the CDR3 reads TGCAGTGCTATTAGCGGAACCACAGATACGCAGTATTTT. This sequence encodes CSAISGTTDTQYF.

This clonotype was observed a handful of times. The V and J genes are TRBV19 and TRBJ2-2; 8 bases align to TRBD2. This CDR3 comprises 18 residues. V lost 5 bases to trimming and J lost 7 bases; unmatched junction nucleotides: 18. Germline-derived CDR1 and CDR2 are LNHDA and SQIVND (reference sequence). CDR3 in DNA: TGTGCCAGTAGTGCCCTTGGTAGCGGGATAGTAGGGCACGGGGAGCTGTTTTTT. Translated, it gives CASSALGSGIVGHGELFF.

This clonotype turned up a few times. This chain joins TRBV29-1 and TRBJ1-2; D is uncertain. With 4 bases removed from V and 6 bases from J, the gap between germline ends came to 6 bases. Germline V gene sequence: CDR1 SQVTM, CDR2 ANQGSEA. This CDR3 contains 10 residues. CDR3: CSVVRDGYTF. CDR3 nucleotides: TGCAGCGTTGTAAGGGATGGCTACACCTTC.